The present T cell receptor beta chain was sequenced within a study of human T cells and chemical hapten exposure. Study results and caveats: Large CDR3 similarity clusters arose significantly more often from expanded TCRs than from controls. There was no change with DPC sensitization in TCRs above 1 in 1000 frequency.

Germline trimming cut 0 bases from V and 0 bases from J; bases unmatched to any gene: 3. There are 18 residues in the CDR3. Germline loops: CDR1 SGHTA, CDR2 FQGTGA. Time point indicated: patch test 2, 6 weeks after DPC sensitization. This sample's treatment: therapeutic diphenylcyclopropenone sensitization with weekly scalp DPC. This clonotype was detected many times. What it binds is unknown. TCRdb itself ran the RACE reads through MiXCR, one entry per CDR3 protein. There are just over 350,000 distinct CDR3 sequences in the sample; 6% to 7% occur only once, and 4.5% to 6% lies in the top ten. This TCR was sampled from a woman aged 18-30 years with alopecia areata. Some clones in this sample may be carry-over from other donors' samples. V is TRBV7-3 and J is TRBJ2-6, with 9 nucleotides matching TRBD2. Source: whole blood, taken in connection with sensitization to the hapten diphenylcyclopropenone (DPC). The CDR3 loop reads CASSLTSGGHSGANVLTF. DNA of the CDR3: TGTGCCAGCAGCTTAACTAGCGGGGGACACTCTGGGGCCAACGTCCTGACTTTC. Full variable domain (rest looked up from reference TRBV7-3 and TRBJ2-6): GAGVSQTPSNKVTEKGKYVELRCDPISGHTALYWYRQSLGQGPEFLIYFQGTGAADDSGLPNDRFFAVRPEGSVSTLKIQRTERGDSAVYLCASSLTSGGHSGANVLTFGAGSRLTVL.